The present T cell receptor beta chain was sequenced within a study of early T cells in non-severe SARS-CoV-2 infection. Study context: Bulk RNA taken from unsorted whole blood was sequenced, leaving chains unpaired.

Germline CDR1 SGHTA, CDR2 FQGNSA. Unmatched junction bases numbered 4, after V lost 1 base and J lost 4 bases. This CDR3 is 15 amino acids long. Each single cDNA molecule received a unique molecular identifier. TCRdb analysed the 5' RACE reads with MiXCR anew, one entry per CDR3 protein. The data contain around 30,000 distinct CDR3 sequences, around 5.6% of them singletons. Study observations and caveats: The matching step, a VDJdb search, favored anti-spike CD8 responses and missed private and CD4 specificities.

Comments on this clonotype: What it binds is unknown.

This receptor was taken from an adult who was a healthcare worker with PCR-confirmed SARS-CoV-2 infection or an uninfected control (not recorded which). The rearrangement links TRBV7-2 to TRBJ2-1; TRBD2 agrees at 7 bases. Material: whole blood. The CDR3 DNA reads as TGTGCCAGCAGCTTAGTAGCGGGCGGGTACAATGAGCAGTTCTTC. Amino acids: CASSLVAGGYNEQFF.